This T cell receptor (beta chain) was sequenced for a study of shared clonotypes between healthy human individuals. TCRdb keeps only in-frame clones here, not all; method: immunoSEQ multiplex PCR. The table records roughly 1,100,000 clones, about 80% of them present only once. Study-wide results and caveats: The researchers took only blood, and tissue repertoires probably look different. Limited genetic and exposure-history diversity came from having few donors.

The CDR3 is made up of 14 amino acids. Germline-derived CDR1 and CDR2 are SGHRS and YFSETQ. V gave up 5 bases and J gave up 0 bases, with 9 bases separating them. CD4+ cells were split into CD45RA+ naive and CD45RA-negative memory subsets. For this clone: Its antigen is not identified.

The source is a man younger than 35 in good health. The chain employs TRBV5-1 and TRBJ2-1; D might be TRBD2 (6 bases). Sequencing was done on a sample of memory CD4+ T cells sorted from blood. Subset in this sample: CD45RA-negative fraction. CDR3 protein: CASSKGGSYNEQFF. CDR3 DNA: TGCGCCAGCAGTAAGGGAGGCTCCTACAATGAGCAGTTCTTC.